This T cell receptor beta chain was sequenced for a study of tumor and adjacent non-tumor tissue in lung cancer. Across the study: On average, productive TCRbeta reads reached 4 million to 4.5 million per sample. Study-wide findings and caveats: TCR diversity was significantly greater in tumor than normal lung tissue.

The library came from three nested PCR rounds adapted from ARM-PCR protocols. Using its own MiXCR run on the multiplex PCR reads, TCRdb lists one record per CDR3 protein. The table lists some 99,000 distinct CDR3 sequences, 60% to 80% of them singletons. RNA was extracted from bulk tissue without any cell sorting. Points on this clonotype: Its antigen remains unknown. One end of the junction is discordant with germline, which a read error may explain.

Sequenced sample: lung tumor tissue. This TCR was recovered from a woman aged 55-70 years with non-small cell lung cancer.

The DNA for the CDR3 is TGTGCCAGCAGCTTGGATTCGCCGGATACAGACACCATATATTTT. It is translated as CASSLDSPDTDTIYF. This sequence joins TRBV5-1 and TRBJ1-3, with D hard to call. Germline CDR1 reads SGHRS; CDR2 reads YFSETQ. The CDR3 runs to 15 residues.